This T cell receptor (beta chain) was identified during a study of spatial heterogeneity in lung cancer. MiXCR, applied by TCRdb to the 5' RACE reads, yields one record per CDR3 protein. The repertoire holds about 94,000 distinct CDR3 sequences, with 19% as singletons. This clonotype was observed a handful of times. This CDR3 has 13 amino acids. After removal of 5 bases from V and 9 bases from J, the junction contained 8 bases not matched to a gene. Germline CDR1 DFQATT, CDR2 SNEGSKA (reference sequence). Time point reported: blood at routine non-recurrence follow-up after resection. The sequencing here drew on PBMCs, taken at follow-up. The rearrangement uses TRBV20-1 and TRBJ2-1; 9 bases align to TRBD1. This receptor was obtained from a male donor with early-stage non-small cell lung cancer. The CDR3 sequence: CSAGKQGAGEQFF. The CDR3 nucleotides read TGCAGTGCTGGAAAACAGGGGGCGGGTGAGCAGTTCTTC.